The present TCR beta chain was sequenced within a study of CD8+ T cells in alopecia areata. About the study: Roughly 6-11-week-old female C3H/HeJ mice were grafted with skin from spontaneously alopecic roughly 6-12-month-old C3H/HeJ graft donors. General study points: Sequencing of scalp tissue also captures the resident alphabeta T cells of normal skin.

Trimming took off 2 bases at V and 3 bases at J, with 17 bases between the two ends. Germline-derived CDR1 and CDR2 are NNHDY and SYVADS. CDR3 length: 16 amino acids. This clone ranks as medium-sized (0.01 to 0.1%). Its antigen is currently unknown. Germline and genes here are mouse. Coverage ceases 4 residues before the CDR3 finishes, and the germline J gene fills in the end. RNA extraction and reverse transcription yielded cDNA as sequencing template. Profiling relied on immunoSEQ multiplex PCR, and the TCRdb table lists in-frame clones only, not all of them. This repertoire holds about 1,500 clones, and none appear only once.

This sequence originates from a C3H/HeJ mouse with alopecia areata. For this mouse line, the MHC haplotype is H2-k. The chain links TRBV13-3 to TRBJ1-1; a weak D match, TRBD1 (6 bases). The source material was lesional skin. CDR3 sequence: CASSDEEQGGDTEVFF. The DNA read from the CDR3 is TGTGCCAGCAGTGACGAGGAACAGGGAGGAGACACA.